Below, one T cell receptor beta chain is given with its context. The antigen remains undetermined. As every portion of the isolated RNA was reverse transcribed, the sequencing read expressed TCRB transcripts. TCRdb keeps only in-frame clones here, not all; method: immunoSEQ multiplex PCR. The sample has more than 350,000 clones; about an eighth are singletons. CDR3 length: 17 residues. The V end was cut by 0 bases, the J end by 0 bases, with 16 bases between. The germline CDR1 and CDR2 sequences are GTSNPN and SVGIG (reference sequence). Purity (above 98%) was reached by all sorted populations. This entry belongs to a study of beta chain features in type 1 diabetes. On the study more broadly: Age, gender and cell yields were similar between patients and healthy donors. Overall study results and limits: In the patient group, naive, central memory and Treg TCRB repertoires seemed more alike than in the healthy donor group. Any HLA type influence on TCRB rearrangement was left unresolved here.

This chain joins TRBV30 and TRBJ2-3, with a weak D call TRBD2 (5 bases). What was sequenced was naive CD4+ T cells from blood. The TCR comes from a woman aged 18-29 years in good health. CDR3 DNA sequence: TGTGCCTGGAGTGTCCTCCGGGGTTTTCCTAGCACAGATACGCAGTATTTT. Its protein is CAWSVLRGFPSTDTQYF.